This T cell receptor (beta chain) was captured by sequencing in a study of T cells in tuberculosis (dated by TCRdb to the late 2010s). Looking at the study overall: To characterize T cells specific for the mycobacterial lipid antigen glucose monomycolate (GMM), the study used CD1B tetramers together with high-throughput TCR immunosequencing. With 10 or so people per group, a South African clinical cohort compared IGRA-negative adolescents, IGRA-positive adolescents with latent tuberculosis, and adults with active tuberculosis. Active tuberculosis patient PBMC were archived before or within 7 days of starting standard anti-tuberculosis treatment. What the authors observed across the whole study: The smaller NN-distances were partly driven by shorter CDR3-alpha lengths in active tuberculosis patients, and the difference for TCR-beta did not reach statistical significance. An accuracy of about 89% (AUROC over 0.8) was reached by a classifier using the diverse GMM-specific repertoire, compared with approximately 70% accuracy when GEM motif frequencies were used. Compared with IGRA-negative controls, TCR-alpha repertoires from active tuberculosis had smaller mean NN-distances to GMM-specific TCRs, which suggests clonal expansion of these TCRs. Clinical samples were selected based on the availability of cryopreserved specimens, with adults included as active tuberculosis cases and adolescents included as controls.

A few counts support this clone. Its antigen target is currently unknown. Base qualities were left out, and no much larger clone turns up one base away. The time point label corresponds to: new active TB diagnosis, blood taken before or within 7 days of starting treatment. The active tuberculosis patients were newly diagnosed, HIV-seronegative South African adults aged 18 years or older. Active tuberculosis was confirmed by positive sputum smear microscopy and/or positive M. tuberculosis culture. Immunosequencing of unsorted cryopreserved PBMC covered, on average, around 97,000 T cells per clinical donor. The immunoSEQ multiplex PCR assay was used to generate TCR libraries, with TCR-beta and/or TCR-alpha/delta assays applied to each sample. Amplified TCR libraries were sequenced on the Illumina high-throughput platform. Concerning the study's data processing: Clustering and dimensionality reduction were performed using pairwise TCRdist distances among GMM-specific receptors from ex vivo sorted or in vitro expanded T cells. Each clinical repertoire was scored by mean NN-distance, the average TCRdist to the nearest 10% of tetramer-positive reference sequences. GEM TCR motif frequency was calculated as the fraction of unique TCRs that matched known GEM sequences in V/J usage and CDR3 length. Active tuberculosis was classified by linear discriminant analysis with leave-one-out cross-validation, implemented in scikit-learn. Here the immuneACCESS table is served through TCRdb, limited to in-frame sequences with V and J called. Missing clones are a known gap in these copies; in checked studies unresolved V genes cover under half, and the rest lacks a known reason. That table is the source of V, J and clone size, and D and trimming were worked out from the DNA. This sample lists about 35,000 clones; 87% were detected once. The ten top clones hold 5% to 6% of the sample.

The germline V gene specifies MGHRA as CDR1 and YSYEKL as CDR2. V is reduced by 4 bases and J by 1 base, leaving a spacing of 16 bases between them. The CDR3 runs 16 amino acids, cysteine and phenylalanine included. Only the CDR3 part of the read is kept: 48 bases, read in frame from the first base. Recombination joined TRBV4-1 with TRBJ1-1; no D gene can be assigned with confidence. The specimen was PBMCs, collected at tuberculosis diagnosis. The sequence was collected from an adult with tuberculosis. Read as DNA, the sequence is TGCGCCAGCAGCCTCTTACGAGGAGGAACGAACACTGAAGCTTTCTTT. The encoded protein is CASSLLRGGTNTEAFF.